This T cell receptor (beta chain) was profiled in a study of identical twins. TCRdb redid the calling of the 5' RACE reads with MiXCR, one entry per CDR3 protein. This table has 1.5 million to 2 million distinct CDR3 sequences, around 29% appearing once. CDR3 length: 13 residues. The germline V and J ends were trimmed by 6 bases and 0 bases, with 11 bases remaining between them. The V gene's germline CDR1 is DFQATT and CDR2 SNEGSKA (reference sequence). The origin of this receptor is a newborn girl in good health. Sequencing used cord blood. The gene calls are TRBV20-1 and TRBJ1-1; TRBD1 is a possible D gene (6 bases). CDR3: CSAPGVLNTEAFF. The CDR3 DNA reads TGCAGTGCCCCAGGGGTTTTGAACACTGAAGCTTTCTTT.